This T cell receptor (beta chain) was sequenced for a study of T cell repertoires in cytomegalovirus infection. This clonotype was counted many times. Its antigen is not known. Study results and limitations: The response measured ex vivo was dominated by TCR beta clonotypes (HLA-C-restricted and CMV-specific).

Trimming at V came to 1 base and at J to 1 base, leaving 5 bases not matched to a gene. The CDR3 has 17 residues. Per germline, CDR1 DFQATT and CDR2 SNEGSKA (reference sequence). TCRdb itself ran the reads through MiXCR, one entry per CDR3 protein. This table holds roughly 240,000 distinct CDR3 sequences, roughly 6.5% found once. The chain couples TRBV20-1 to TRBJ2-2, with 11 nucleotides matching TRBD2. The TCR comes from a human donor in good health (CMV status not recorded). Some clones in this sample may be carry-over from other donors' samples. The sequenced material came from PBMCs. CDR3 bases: TGCAGTGCTAGAGGGAGGCTAGCGGGGGGGAACACCGGGGAGCTGTTTTTT. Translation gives CSARGRLAGGNTGELFF.